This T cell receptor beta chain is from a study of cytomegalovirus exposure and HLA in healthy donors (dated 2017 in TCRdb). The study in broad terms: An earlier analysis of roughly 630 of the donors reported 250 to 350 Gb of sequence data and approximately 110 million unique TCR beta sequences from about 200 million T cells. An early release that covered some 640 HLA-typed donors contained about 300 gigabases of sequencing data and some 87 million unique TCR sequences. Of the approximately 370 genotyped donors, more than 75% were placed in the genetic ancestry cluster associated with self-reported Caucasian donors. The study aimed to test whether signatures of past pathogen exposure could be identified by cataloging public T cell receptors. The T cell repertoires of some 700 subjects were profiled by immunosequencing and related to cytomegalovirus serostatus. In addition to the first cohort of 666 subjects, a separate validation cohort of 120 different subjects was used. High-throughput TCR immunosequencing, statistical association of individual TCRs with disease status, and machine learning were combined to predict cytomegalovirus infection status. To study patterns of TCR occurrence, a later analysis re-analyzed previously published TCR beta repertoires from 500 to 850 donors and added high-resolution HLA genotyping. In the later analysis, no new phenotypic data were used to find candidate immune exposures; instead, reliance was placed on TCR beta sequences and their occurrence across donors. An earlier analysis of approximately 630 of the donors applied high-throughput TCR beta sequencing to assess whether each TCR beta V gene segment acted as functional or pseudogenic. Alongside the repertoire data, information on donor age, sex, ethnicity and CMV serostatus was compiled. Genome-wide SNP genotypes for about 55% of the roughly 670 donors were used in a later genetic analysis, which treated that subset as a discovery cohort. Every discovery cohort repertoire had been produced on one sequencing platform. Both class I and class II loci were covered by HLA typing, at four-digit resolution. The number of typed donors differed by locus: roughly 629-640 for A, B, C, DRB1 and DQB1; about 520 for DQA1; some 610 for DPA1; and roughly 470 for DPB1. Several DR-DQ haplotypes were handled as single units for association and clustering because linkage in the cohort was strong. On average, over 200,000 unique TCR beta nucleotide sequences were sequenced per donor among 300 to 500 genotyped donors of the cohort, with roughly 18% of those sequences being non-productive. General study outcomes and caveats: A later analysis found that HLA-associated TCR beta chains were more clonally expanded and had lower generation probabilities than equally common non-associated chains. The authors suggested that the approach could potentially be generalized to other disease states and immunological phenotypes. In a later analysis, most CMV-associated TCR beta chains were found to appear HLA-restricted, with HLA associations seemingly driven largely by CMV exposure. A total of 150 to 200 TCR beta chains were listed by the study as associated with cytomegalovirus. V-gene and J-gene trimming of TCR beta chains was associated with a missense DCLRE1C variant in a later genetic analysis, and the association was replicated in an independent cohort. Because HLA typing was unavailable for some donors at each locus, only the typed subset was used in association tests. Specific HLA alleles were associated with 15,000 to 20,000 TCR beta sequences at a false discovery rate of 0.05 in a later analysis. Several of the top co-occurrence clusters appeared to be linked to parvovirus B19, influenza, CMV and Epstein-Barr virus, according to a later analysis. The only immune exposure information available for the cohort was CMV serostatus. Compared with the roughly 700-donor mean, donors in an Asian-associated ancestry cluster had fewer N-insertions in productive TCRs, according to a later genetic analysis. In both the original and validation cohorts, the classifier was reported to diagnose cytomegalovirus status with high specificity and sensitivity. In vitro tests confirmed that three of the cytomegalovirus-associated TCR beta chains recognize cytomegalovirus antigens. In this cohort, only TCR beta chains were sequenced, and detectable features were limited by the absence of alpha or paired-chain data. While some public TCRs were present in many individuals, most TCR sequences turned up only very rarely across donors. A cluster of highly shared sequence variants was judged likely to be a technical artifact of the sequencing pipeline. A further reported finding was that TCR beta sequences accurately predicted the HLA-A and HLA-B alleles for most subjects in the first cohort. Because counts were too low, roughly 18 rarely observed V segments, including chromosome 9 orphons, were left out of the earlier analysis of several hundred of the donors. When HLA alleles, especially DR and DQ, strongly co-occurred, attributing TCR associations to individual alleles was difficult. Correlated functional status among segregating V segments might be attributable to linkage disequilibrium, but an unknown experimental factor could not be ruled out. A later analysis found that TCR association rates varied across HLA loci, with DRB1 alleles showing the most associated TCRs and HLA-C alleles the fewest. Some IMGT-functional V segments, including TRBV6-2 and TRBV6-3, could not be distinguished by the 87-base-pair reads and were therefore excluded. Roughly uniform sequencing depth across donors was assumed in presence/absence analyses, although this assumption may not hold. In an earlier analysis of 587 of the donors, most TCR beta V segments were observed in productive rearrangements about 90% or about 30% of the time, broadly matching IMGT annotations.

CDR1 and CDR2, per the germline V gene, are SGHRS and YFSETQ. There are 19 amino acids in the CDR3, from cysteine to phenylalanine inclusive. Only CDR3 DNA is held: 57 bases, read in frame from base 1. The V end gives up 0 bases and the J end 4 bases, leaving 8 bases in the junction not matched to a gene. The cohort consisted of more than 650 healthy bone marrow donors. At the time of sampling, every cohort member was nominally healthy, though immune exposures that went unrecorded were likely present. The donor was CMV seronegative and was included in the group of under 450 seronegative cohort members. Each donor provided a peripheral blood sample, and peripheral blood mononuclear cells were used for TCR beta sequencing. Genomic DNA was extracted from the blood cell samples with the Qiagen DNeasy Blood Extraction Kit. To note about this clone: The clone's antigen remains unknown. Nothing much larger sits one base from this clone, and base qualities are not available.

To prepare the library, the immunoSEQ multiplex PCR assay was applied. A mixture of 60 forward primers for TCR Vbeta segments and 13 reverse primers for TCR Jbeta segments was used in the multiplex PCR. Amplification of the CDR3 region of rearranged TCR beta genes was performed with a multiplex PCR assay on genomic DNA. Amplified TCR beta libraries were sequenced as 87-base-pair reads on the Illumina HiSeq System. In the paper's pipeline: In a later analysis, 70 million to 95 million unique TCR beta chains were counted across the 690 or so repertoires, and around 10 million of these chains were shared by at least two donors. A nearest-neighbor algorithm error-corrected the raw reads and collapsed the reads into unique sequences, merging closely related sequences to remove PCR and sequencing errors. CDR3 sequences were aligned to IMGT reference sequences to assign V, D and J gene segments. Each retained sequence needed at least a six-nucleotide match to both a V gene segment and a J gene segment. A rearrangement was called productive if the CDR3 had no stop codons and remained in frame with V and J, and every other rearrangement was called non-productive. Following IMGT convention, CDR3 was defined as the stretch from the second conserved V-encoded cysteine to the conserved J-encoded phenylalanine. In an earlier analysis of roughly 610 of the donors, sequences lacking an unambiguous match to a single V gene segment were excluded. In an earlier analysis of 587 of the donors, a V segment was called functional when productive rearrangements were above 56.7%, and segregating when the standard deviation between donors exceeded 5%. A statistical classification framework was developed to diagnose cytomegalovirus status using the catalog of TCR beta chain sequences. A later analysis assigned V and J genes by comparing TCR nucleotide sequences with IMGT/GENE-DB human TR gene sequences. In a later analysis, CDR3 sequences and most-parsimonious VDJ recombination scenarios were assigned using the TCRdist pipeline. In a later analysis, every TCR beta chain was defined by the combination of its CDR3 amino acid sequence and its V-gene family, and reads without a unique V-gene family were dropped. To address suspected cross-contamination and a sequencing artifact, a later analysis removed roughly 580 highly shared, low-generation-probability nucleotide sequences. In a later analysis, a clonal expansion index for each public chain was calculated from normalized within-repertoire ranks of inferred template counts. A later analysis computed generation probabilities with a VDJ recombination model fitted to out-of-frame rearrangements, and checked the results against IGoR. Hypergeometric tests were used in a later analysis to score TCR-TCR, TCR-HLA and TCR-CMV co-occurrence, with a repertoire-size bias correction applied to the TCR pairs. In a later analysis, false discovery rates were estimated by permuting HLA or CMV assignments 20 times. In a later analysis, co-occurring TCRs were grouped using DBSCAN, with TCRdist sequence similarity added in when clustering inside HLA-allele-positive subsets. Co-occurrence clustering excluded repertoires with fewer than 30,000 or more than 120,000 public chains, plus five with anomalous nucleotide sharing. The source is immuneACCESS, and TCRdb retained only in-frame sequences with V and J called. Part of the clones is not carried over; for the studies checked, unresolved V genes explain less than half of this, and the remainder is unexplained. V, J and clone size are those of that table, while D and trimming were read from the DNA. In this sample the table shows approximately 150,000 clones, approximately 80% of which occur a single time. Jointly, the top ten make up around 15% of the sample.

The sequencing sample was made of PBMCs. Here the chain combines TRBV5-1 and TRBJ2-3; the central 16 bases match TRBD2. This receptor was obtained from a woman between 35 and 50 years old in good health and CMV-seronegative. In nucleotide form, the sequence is TGCGCCAGCAGCTTGGCCGGGACTAGCGGGGGGGTAATCGCAGATACGCAGTATTTT. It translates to CASSLAGTSGGVIADTQYF.